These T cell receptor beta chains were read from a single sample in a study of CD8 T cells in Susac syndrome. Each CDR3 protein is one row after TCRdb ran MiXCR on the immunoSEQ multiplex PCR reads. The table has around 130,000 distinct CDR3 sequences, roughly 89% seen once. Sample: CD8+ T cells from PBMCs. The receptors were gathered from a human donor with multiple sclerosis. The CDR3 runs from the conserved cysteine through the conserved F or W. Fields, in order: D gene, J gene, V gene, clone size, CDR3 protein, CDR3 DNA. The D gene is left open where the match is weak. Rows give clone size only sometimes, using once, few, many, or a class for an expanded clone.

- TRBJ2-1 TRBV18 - CASSSPLDYGEQFF TGTGCCAGCTCATCCCCACTAGACTATGGCGAGCAGTTCTTC
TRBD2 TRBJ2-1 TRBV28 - CASSSHASGSNEQFF TGTGCCAGCAGCTCCCACGCTAGCGGGAGTAATGAGCAGTTCTTC
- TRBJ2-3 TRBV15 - CATSREGGGVGDTQYF TGTGCCACCAGCAGAGAAGGGGGGGGAGTTGGAGATACGCAGTATTTT
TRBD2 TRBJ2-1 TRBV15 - CATRITGTSGEGGSYNEQFF TGTGCCACCAGGATAACCGGGACTAGCGGGGAGGGGGGATCCTACAATGAGCAGTTCTTC
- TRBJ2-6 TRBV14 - CASSLRPGANVLTF TGTGCCAGCAGCTTAAGACCTGGGGCCAACGTCCTGACTTTC
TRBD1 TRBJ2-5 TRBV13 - CASSLRQGRETQYF TGTGCCAGCAGCTTACGACAGGGTAGGGAGACCCAGTACTTC
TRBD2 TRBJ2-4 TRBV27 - CASTSPSGNIQYF TGTGCCAGCACCTCCCCTAGCGGAAACATTCAGTACTTC
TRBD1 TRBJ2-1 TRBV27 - CASSYTGVGYNEQFF TGTGCCAGCAGCTATACAGGGGTTGGCTACAATGAGCAGTTCTTC
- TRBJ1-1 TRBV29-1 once CSVLQGNTEAFF TGCAGCGTGCTACAGGGGAACACTGAAGCTTTCTTT
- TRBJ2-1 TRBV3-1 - CASLHLNEQFF TGTGCCAGCCTCCACCTCAATGAGCAGTTCTTC
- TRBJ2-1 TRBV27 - CASLALSYNEQFF TGTGCCAGCCTGGCCCTCTCCTACAATGAGCAGTTCTTC
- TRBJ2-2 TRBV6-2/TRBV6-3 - CASTSLSGWNTGELFF TGTGCCAGCACCTCCCTCTCGGGATGGAACACCGGGGAGCTGTTTTTT
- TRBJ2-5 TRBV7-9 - CASTPFEGVETQYF TGTGCCAGCACTCCGTTCGAAGGGGTAGAGACCCAGTACTTC
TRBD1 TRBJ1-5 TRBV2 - CASSERGLIAQPQHF TGTGCCAGCAGTGAGAGGGGGCTTATCGCTCAGCCCCAGCATTTT
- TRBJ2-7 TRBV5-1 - CASSFLAGPEQYF TGCGCCAGCAGCTTCTTGGCAGGGCCCGAGCAGTACTTC
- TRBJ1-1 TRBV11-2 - CASSLRRGGWEAFF TGTGCCAGCAGCTTAAGGAGAGGAGGATGGGAAGCTTTCTTT
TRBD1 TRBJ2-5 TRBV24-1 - CATSDPGTGAGQETQYF TGTGCCACCAGTGATCCCGGGACAGGCGCGGGTCAAGAGACCCAGTACTTC